This TCR beta chain appears in the sequencing data of a study of shared clonotypes between healthy human individuals. A note on this clone: Antigen unknown.

Study results and caveats: Few donors limited the genetic and exposure-history diversity represented.

The CDR3 is made up of 16 amino acids. V lost 1 base and J lost 6, with 19 bases in between. Looked up from germline, CDR1 is MGHRA and CDR2 is YSYEKL. Every immunoSEQ plate was one replicate of a subset's evenly spread DNA. Using immunoSEQ multiplex PCR, the repertoire was profiled, and TCRdb retains in-frame clones only, with some absent. The sample contains about 980,000 clones, less than 85% of which appear only once. The chain employs TRBV4-1 and TRBJ2-7, with D tentatively TRBD2 (6 bases). Source material: memory CD4+ T cells sorted from blood. Subset in this sample: CD45RA-negative fraction. The TCR originated in a man aged 18 to 29 in good health. CDR3: CASSQGFGARRGEQYF. CDR3 in DNA: TGCGCCAGCAGCCAAGGGTTCGGGGCCCGGCGGGGCGAGCAGTACTTC.